This T cell receptor beta chain is drawn from a study of blood T cell repertoires in COVID-19. Study-level background: Whether acute or convalescent, the COVID-19 samples came from the United States, Italy and Spain. From T cells, B-cell-depleted T cells, or PBMCs came the material, which was cDNA or gDNA.

In the authors' methods: It was from reference gene primer amplification that nucleated cell counts were estimated. Assay used: immunoSEQ multiplex PCR; TCRdb lists only in-frame clones, some missing. V and J calls and clone size are given by that table; D and trimming were obtained from the DNA. The data contain over 200,000 clones, roughly nine tenths of them seen just once; the ten biggest clones take up over 0.75%. Seattle patient enrollment occurred during active infection, with longitudinal follow-up thereafter. CDR3 size: 15 residues. J lost 1 base, V lost 3 bases, and 6 bases had no gene match. CDR1 and CDR2 (germline): ENHRY, SYGVKD.

The rearrangement links TRBV10-3 to TRBJ2-7; 7 bases align to TRBD1. The sequence came from a man in his sixties with COVID-19, enrolled during active disease. Sample: peripheral blood. The CDR3 sequence is CAISDGRDRSYEQYF. In DNA, the CDR3 is TGTGCCATCAGTGACGGTCGGGACAGATCCTACGAGCAGTACTTC.